A selection of T cell receptor beta chains follows, all from one sample in a study of T cells in Graves' hyperthyroidism and ophthalmopathy. One entry per CDR3 protein, called by TCRdb with MiXCR from the multiplex PCR reads. The data contain 490,000 or so distinct CDR3 sequences, roughly 21% of them seen just once; the ten biggest clones take up roughly 50%. Sequencing used blood. The receptor set was obtained from a man aged 40-55 years with Graves' ophthalmopathy. CDR3s include the opening cysteine and the closing phenylalanine or tryptophan. D genes are given only for firm matches. Expanded clones get a size class; other rows say once, few or many, or leave the size out.

TGTGCCAGCAGCTTAGACGGACTAGCGGGGGGGAGTACAGATACGCAGTATTTT	CASSLDGLAGGSTDTQYF	TRBV11-2	TRBJ2-3	18	TRBD2	many
TGTGCCAGCAGTAATGACAGGGGTTCGTTGGAGACCCAGTACTTC	CASSNDRGSLETQYF	TRBV28	TRBJ2-5	15	TRBD1	many
TGCAGCTCCTACCTAACAGGGGTTGCGACTGAAGCTTTCTTT	CSSYLTGVATEAFF	TRBV29-1	TRBJ1-1	14	TRBD1	NA
TGTGCCTGGAGCGCTAACAGGGGCTACGAGCAGTACTTC	CAWSANRGYEQYF	TRBV30	TRBJ2-7	13	TRBD1	NA
TGTGCCAGCAGTGAAGCAGAGGGGCCCCCCTACGAGCAGTACTTC	CASSEAEGPPYEQYF	TRBV6-1	TRBJ2-7	15	NA	many
TGCAGTGCTAGAGACCCGACAGATACGAACACCGGGGAGCTGTTTTTT	CSARDPTDTNTGELFF	TRBV20-1	TRBJ2-2	16	NA	NA
TGTGCCAGCAGACCGGTGGCAGGGGGACTAGTCGGGCAAGAGACCCAGTACTTC	CASRPVAGGLVGQETQYF	TRBV6-1	TRBJ2-5	18	NA	many
TGTGCCAGCAGCCCCACAGCGACCTACAATGAGCAGTTCTTC	CASSPTATYNEQFF	TRBV7-9	TRBJ2-1	14	NA	NA
TGTGCCAGCAGCGTACCGGGGCGGCCGGGAGGGGCCAACGTCCTGACTTTC	CASSVPGRPGGANVLTF	TRBV7-9	TRBJ2-6	17	NA	many
TGTGCCAGCAGTGAAGCGAAGGGGTCCTATGGCTACACCTTC	CASSEAKGSYGYTF	TRBV2	TRBJ1-2	14	NA	few
TGTGCCAGCAGTCCTCCGGGGACAGGGATGGAAAAACTGTTTTTT	CASSPPGTGMEKLFF	TRBV3-1	TRBJ1-4	15	TRBD1	few
TGTGCCAGCGGCCAGGGGGAACCCCCCTACGAGCAGTACTTC	CASGQGEPPYEQYF	TRBV5-8	TRBJ2-7	14	TRBD1	many
TGTGCCTCCTGGGACCGGGACAGGGTGTTCACAGATACGCAGTATTTT	CASWDRDRVFTDTQYF	TRBV30	TRBJ2-3	16	TRBD1	many
TGTGCCAGCAGCCAGTCGGGCTCTGGAAACACCATATATTTT	CASSQSGSGNTIYF	TRBV7-8	TRBJ1-3	14	NA	few
TGCGCCAGCAGCTTGCAAGACAGGGCCATAGACGGGGAGCTGTTTTTT	CASSLQDRAIDGELFF	TRBV5-1	TRBJ2-2	16	TRBD1	few
TGCAGTGCTAGAAGGACCGATGGCGGTTATACTGAAGCTTTCTTT	CSARRTDGGYTEAFF	TRBV20-1	TRBJ1-1	15	NA	few
TGCAGTTCACTAAAAGGGGCCTACAATGAGCAGTTCTTC	CSSLKGAYNEQFF	TRBV20-1	TRBJ2-1	13	NA	many
TGTGCCAGCAGTCTTCTACTAGGAAGAGAGACCCAGTACTTC	CASSLLLGRETQYF	TRBV6-1	TRBJ2-5	14	NA	NA
TGCAGTGCTCCCGGGGGGGCCGGGAAAACAGATACGCAGTATTTT	CSAPGGAGKTDTQYF	TRBV20-1	TRBJ2-3	15	TRBD2	few
TGTGCCTGGGCTACTAGCGGTCAAGGGACCCAGTACTTC	CAWATSGQGTQYF	TRBV30	TRBJ2-5	13	TRBD2	NA
TGTGCCAGCAGTGCGGGACAGGCCCTCTCTGGGGCCAACGTCCTGACTTTC	CASSAGQALSGANVLTF	TRBV6-1	TRBJ2-6	17	TRBD1	NA
TGCGCCAGCAGCTTGGACAGGGTGGGCACCGGGGAGCTGTTTTTT	CASSLDRVGTGELFF	TRBV5-1	TRBJ2-2	15	NA	NA
TGTGCCAGCTTTCCCGAGGGCTGGGGGGGCACAGATACGCAGTATTTT	CASFPEGWGGTDTQYF	TRBV28	TRBJ2-3	16	NA	many
TGTGCCAGCAGTCCTCCCAGGGATGGCTACACCTTC	CASSPPRDGYTF	TRBV6-2/TRBV6-3	TRBJ1-2	12	NA	many
TGTGCCAGCAGCCGTCCCGGGACTAGCGGGAGAGGGCATGAGCAGTTCTTC	CASSRPGTSGRGHEQFF	TRBV7-8	TRBJ2-1	17	TRBD2	few
TGTGCCAGCACACGACAGGGCGCAAACACTGAAGCTTTCTTT	CASTRQGANTEAFF	TRBV7-9	TRBJ1-1	14	TRBD1	once
TGTGCCAGCAGTCCCAACCCCCGGTCCGAAACTTTCTTT	CASSPNPRSETFF	TRBV12-3/TRBV12-4	TRBJ1-1	13	NA	few
TGTGCCAGCAGCCAAGATCTCGGGGGCTCGGATGGCTACACCTTC	CASSQDLGGSDGYTF	TRBV3-1	TRBJ1-2	15	NA	once
TGCGCCAGCAGCTTGAGGGGGGTGACAGGTTCCTACGAGCAGTACTTC	CASSLRGVTGSYEQYF	TRBV4-1	TRBJ2-7	16	NA	few
TGTGCCAGCAGCTCTCTAGCGGGCCAGGCATACGAGCAGTACTTC	CASSSLAGQAYEQYF	TRBV11-2	TRBJ2-7	15	TRBD2	many
TGCGCCAGCAGCTTGGGGACTAGCCTAGATACGCAGTATTTT	CASSLGTSLDTQYF	TRBV5-1	TRBJ2-3	14	TRBD2	many
TGTGCCACCTCGGCCCGGTCGGGCAATTCACCCCTCCACTTT	CATSARSGNSPLHF	TRBV6-4	TRBJ1-6	14	NA	NA
TGTGCCAGCACCAACGGAGGGGGCGGATATGGCTACACCTTC	CASTNGGGGYGYTF	TRBV6-1	TRBJ1-2	14	TRBD1	once
TGTGCCAGCAGCCTGGTTGTGACAGCGAAAGGGGATACGCAGTATTTT	CASSLVVTAKGDTQYF	TRBV11-2	TRBJ2-3	16	NA	many
TGTGCCTGGAGATTTGACGGAACCTACGAGCAGTACTTC	CAWRFDGTYEQYF	TRBV30	TRBJ2-7	13	NA	many
TGTGCCAGCAGTTTCGGACAGGGGAAGGGCAATGAGCAGTTCTTC	CASSFGQGKGNEQFF	TRBV27	TRBJ2-1	15	TRBD1	NA
TGTGCCAGCAGTTCCTCGGGGCGTCCCGATACGCAGTATTTT	CASSSSGRPDTQYF	TRBV6-1	TRBJ2-3	14	NA	many
TGTGCCAGCAGCTTAAGAGCGGGAGCGAGCGGGGAGCTGTTTTTT	CASSLRAGASGELFF	TRBV7-8	TRBJ2-2	15	TRBD2	many
TGTGCCAGCAGCATGGTAGGGGGCAAGCAGTACTTC	CASSMVGGKQYF	TRBV5-5	TRBJ2-7	12	TRBD1	few
TGTGCCAGCAGTTTAAAGACTAGCGGGAGGGCCGACGAGCAGTACTTC	CASSLKTSGRADEQYF	TRBV28	TRBJ2-7	16	TRBD2	many
TGTGCCAGCAGTTCGACCGGGTCTCGAGGCAATGAGCAGTTCTTC	CASSSTGSRGNEQFF	TRBV6-1	TRBJ2-1	15	NA	few
TGTGCCAGCAGCTTAGATGACTACCTAAATTCACCCCTCCACTTT	CASSLDDYLNSPLHF	TRBV11-2	TRBJ1-6	15	NA	many
TGTGCCAGCAGCTTAACAAGGGAGGGAAAACTGTTTTTT	CASSLTREGKLFF	TRBV7-3	TRBJ1-4	13	NA	NA
TGCGCCAGCAGCTTTAGGGCAGACCCCTATGGCTACACCTTC	CASSFRADPYGYTF	TRBV5-1	TRBJ1-2	14	NA	many
TGTGCCAGCAGTTACTCGAGGGCGGGGGAGACCCAGTACTTC	CASSYSRAGETQYF	TRBV6-5	TRBJ2-5	14	NA	NA
TGTGCCAGCAGCTTAATGTCAGGGGGGACAACAGATACGCAGTATTTT	CASSLMSGGTTDTQYF	TRBV11-2	TRBJ2-3	16	NA	many
TGCGCCAGCAGCTTGGCAGCGGGGGGCACCTACGAGCAGTACTTC	CASSLAAGGTYEQYF	TRBV5-1	TRBJ2-7	15	TRBD2	NA
TGTGCCATCAGTGAGTTCTCTGGGGCCAACGTCCTGACTTTC	CAISEFSGANVLTF	TRBV10-3	TRBJ2-6	14	NA	few
TGTGCCAGCAGCTTAGGGGAACAGCCCCAGCATTTT	CASSLGEQPQHF	TRBV7-9	TRBJ1-5	12	NA	NA
TGTGCCTGGAGAAAGGCATTTTTATATGGCTACACCTTC	CAWRKAFLYGYTF	TRBV30	TRBJ1-2	13	NA	NA
TGTGCCAGCAGCTTGACAGAGTACAATGAGCAGTTCTTC	CASSLTEYNEQFF	TRBV11-3	TRBJ2-1	13	NA	many
TGTGCCAGCAGCCGACAGGACCCACGCACAGATACGCAGTATTTT	CASSRQDPRTDTQYF	TRBV11-2	TRBJ2-3	15	NA	NA
TGTGCCAGCAGTTACTCATACGGGACATCATACGAGCAGTACTTC	CASSYSYGTSYEQYF	TRBV6-5	TRBJ2-7	15	NA	NA
TGTGCCAGCAGTTATTCGCGGGGCTTGTTCAATGAGCAGTTCTTC	CASSYSRGLFNEQFF	TRBV6-2/TRBV6-3	TRBJ2-1	15	NA	NA
TGTGCCAGCAGTCCGACAGGGGATAGCAATCAGCCCCAGCATTTT	CASSPTGDSNQPQHF	TRBV5-5	TRBJ1-5	15	TRBD1	many
TGTGCCAGCAGATCTAGCCCCGATGAGCAGTTCTTC	CASRSSPDEQFF	TRBV6-2/TRBV6-3	TRBJ2-1	12	NA	few